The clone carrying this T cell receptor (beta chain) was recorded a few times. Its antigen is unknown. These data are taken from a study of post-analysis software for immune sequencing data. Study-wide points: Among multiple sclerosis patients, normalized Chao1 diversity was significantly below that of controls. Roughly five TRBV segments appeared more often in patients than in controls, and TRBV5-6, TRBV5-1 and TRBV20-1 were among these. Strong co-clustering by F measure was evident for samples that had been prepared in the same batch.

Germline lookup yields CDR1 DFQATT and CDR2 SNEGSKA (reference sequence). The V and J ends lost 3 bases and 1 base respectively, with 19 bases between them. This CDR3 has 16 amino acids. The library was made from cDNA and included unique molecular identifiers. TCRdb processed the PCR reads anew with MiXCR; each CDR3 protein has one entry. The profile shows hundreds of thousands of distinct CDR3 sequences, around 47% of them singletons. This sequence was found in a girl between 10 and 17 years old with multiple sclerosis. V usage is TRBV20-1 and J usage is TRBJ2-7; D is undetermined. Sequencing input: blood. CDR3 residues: CSASFQAKVGSYEQYF. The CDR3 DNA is TGCAGTGCTAGTTTTCAGGCGAAGGTAGGGTCCTACGAGCAGTACTTC.